A single T cell receptor (beta chain) is shown here with its context. This CDR3 contains 15 residues. With V trimmed by 4 bases and J by 3 bases, 7 bases remained unmatched. Germline CDR1 reads SGHRS; CDR2 reads YFSETQ. Assay: immunoSEQ multiplex PCR; the TCRdb copy retains only in-frame clones and omits some. The repertoire holds 25,000 to 35,000 clones, 90% seen once, with 2.2% in the top ten. The sample originates from a study of glioma-infiltrating T cells after dendritic cell vaccination. This specimen was blood, taken before dendritic cell vaccination. The clonotype was recovered from a human donor with glioblastoma. This chain joins TRBV5-1 and TRBJ2-3; 8 bases fit TRBD1. The CDR3 protein is CASSLQQGETDTQYF. In DNA, the CDR3 is TGCGCCAGCAGCCTACAACAGGGGGAGACAGATACGCAGTATTTT.